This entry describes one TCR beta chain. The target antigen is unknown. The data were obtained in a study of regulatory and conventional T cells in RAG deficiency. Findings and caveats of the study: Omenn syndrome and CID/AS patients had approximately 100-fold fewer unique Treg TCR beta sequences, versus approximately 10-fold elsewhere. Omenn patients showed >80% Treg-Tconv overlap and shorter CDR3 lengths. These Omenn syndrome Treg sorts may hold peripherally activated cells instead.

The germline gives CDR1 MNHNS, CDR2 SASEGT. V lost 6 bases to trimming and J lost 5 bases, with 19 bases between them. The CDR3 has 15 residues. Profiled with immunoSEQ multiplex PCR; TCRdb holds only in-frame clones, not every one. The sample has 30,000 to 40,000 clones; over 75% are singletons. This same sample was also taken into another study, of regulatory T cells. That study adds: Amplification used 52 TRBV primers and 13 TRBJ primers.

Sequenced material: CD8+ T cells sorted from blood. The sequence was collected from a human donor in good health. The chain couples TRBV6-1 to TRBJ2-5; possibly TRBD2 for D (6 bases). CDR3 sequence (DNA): TGTGCCAGCAGCGCAATGCCTACTAGCCTGGAGACCCAGTACTTC. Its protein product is CASSAMPTSLETQYF.